The source of this T cell receptor (beta chain) is a study of cytomegalovirus exposure and HLA in healthy donors. Background on the study: Earlier findings included over 90 million unique TCR beta sequences obtained from around 180 million T cells. Whole-study findings and limits: When presence/absence was analysed, sequencing depth was taken to be roughly uniform across donors. Earlier analysis looked at TCR beta V segments, and most were productive about 87% or about 30% of the time. In a later analysis, donors in an Asian-associated ancestry cluster reportedly had fewer N-insertions in productive TCRs than the cohort mean.

60 Vbeta and 13 Jbeta primers were used in PCR. The repertoire was sequenced with immunoSEQ multiplex PCR; TCRdb's copy has only in-frame clones and lacks some. Of about 130,000 clones in the sample, roughly 83% were seen once. On this clone: Its antigen remains unidentified.

The CDR3 loop spans 15 amino acids. Germline-derived CDR1 and CDR2 are SNHLY and FYNNEI. Unmatched junction bases numbered 6, after V lost 6 bases and J lost 0 bases. The sequence derives from a girl aged 2 to 10 in good health and CMV-seronegative. The chain couples TRBV2 to TRBJ2-3, with TRBD1 matching 7 bases. Sequenced sample: PBMCs. DNA of the CDR3: TGTGCCAGCAGCGGTGGGACAGCGAGCACAGATACGCAGTATTTT. Its translation is CASSGGTASTDTQYF.